Each of the 12 T cell receptor beta chains below was sequenced from the same sample in a study of T cells in Graves' hyperthyroidism and ophthalmopathy. The TCR beta CDR3 regions underwent amplification using RNA transcripts as the source. The HTBI set primed first-round TCR CDR3 RT-PCR. TCRdb analysed the multiplex PCR reads with MiXCR anew, one entry per CDR3 protein. The sample records some 300,000 distinct CDR3 sequences, about 19% being singletons. The specimen was blood. These receptors all stem from a man in his fifties with Graves' ophthalmopathy.

The V and J genes are TRBV30 and TRBJ2-2; 7 positions agree with TRBD1. Germline V gives CDR1 GTSNPN, CDR2 SVGIG (reference sequence). The CDR3 has 16 residues. The V and J ends lost 0 bases and 2 bases, in that order; junction bases with no gene match: 6. The CDR3: CAWSVWGQSNTGELFF. The CDR3 DNA is TGTGCCTGGAGTGTATGGGGACAGAGTAACACCGGGGAGCTGTTTTTT.

The CDR3 DNA is TGTGCCAGCAGCCAAGAAACGAGGAGGAGGGGTCTGAACACTGAAGCTTTCTTT. As protein: CASSQETRRRGLNTEAFF. The chain employs TRBV14 and TRBJ1-1; perhaps TRBD1 as D (5 bases). The CDR3 loop spans 18 amino acids. Trimming took off 0 bases at V and 0 bases at J, with 17 bases between the two ends. Per germline, CDR1 SGHDN and CDR2 FVKESK.

CDR3: CRAWGDNYGYTF. The CDR3 DNA reads as TGCAGGGCCTGGGGGGACAACTATGGCTACACCTTC. The chain is built from TRBV20-1 and TRBJ1-2, with D possibly matching TRBD1 (5 bases). Looked up from germline, CDR1 is DFQATT and CDR2 is SNEGSKA (reference sequence). The CDR3 totals 12 residues.

This clonotype came up many times. The chain combines TRBV5-6 with TRBJ2-7; the D gene is possibly TRBD2 (5 bases). The ends were cut back, 0 bases at V and 6 bases at J, with 10 bases in the middle. Germline V lookup: CDR1 SGHDT, CDR2 YYEEEE. This CDR3 spans 13 amino acids. CDR3 in DNA: TGTGCCAGCAGCTTGGCTAGCACCGCCGAGCAGTACTTC. It codes for CASSLASTAEQYF.

This clonotype showed up many times. The chain combines TRBV3-1 with TRBJ2-1, with TRBD1 as a possible D gene (6 bases). The CDR3 consists of 17 residues. The germline CDR1 and CDR2 sequences are LGHDT and YNNKEL (reference sequence). With 6 bases removed from V and 0 bases from J, the gap between germline ends came to 18 bases. The CDR3 loop is CASSQPGQLLSYNEQFF. CDR3 sequence (DNA): TGTGCCAGCAGTCAACCTGGACAGCTTCTCTCCTACAATGAGCAGTTCTTC.

A few counts support this clonotype. The chain employs TRBV5-1 and TRBJ2-1; 12 bases match TRBD1. With 2 bases clipped from V and 8 bases from J, the junction kept 5 bases outside the gene matches. The CDR3 totals 15 residues. The germline V gene encodes CDR1 SGHRS and CDR2 YFSETQ. The CDR3 loop reads CASSFRDRGLDEQFF. The DNA of the CDR3 is TGCGCCAGCAGCTTCCGGGACAGGGGGCTCGATGAGCAGTTCTTC.

This clonotype has a count of ten or more. V gene TRBV7-8 combines with J gene TRBJ2-7; D is perhaps TRBD2 (5 bases). Trimming took 3 bases from V and 0 from J, leaving 6 bases between them. CDR1 SGHVS and CDR2 FQNEAQ come from the germline V gene. There are 13 residues in the CDR3. CDR3 protein: CASSLTNSYEQYF. The CDR3 nucleotides read TGTGCCAGCAGCTTGACTAACTCCTACGAGCAGTACTTC.

Only a few counts were recorded for this clonotype. The chain is built from TRBV3-1 and TRBJ1-4, with 8 bases fitting TRBD1. Unmatched junction bases numbered 5, after V lost 1 base and J lost 10 bases. Germline V gene sequence: CDR1 LGHDT, CDR2 YNNKEL (reference sequence). The CDR3 covers 14 residues. The CDR3 bases are TGTGCCAGCAGCCAAGTCAGGGGGCGTAGAAAACTGTTTTTT. Encoded protein: CASSQVRGRRKLFF.

This clonotype showed up just a few times. CDR3 in DNA: TGTGCCAGTAAGGACCCCCTAACTAGCATACGTGAGCAGTTCTTC. Translating it yields CASKDPLTSIREQFF. V is TRBV19 and J is TRBJ2-1, with D tentatively TRBD2 (6 bases). The V gene lost 7 bases and the J gene lost 9 bases, with 22 bases spanning the gap. Germline loops: CDR1 LNHDA, CDR2 SQIVND (reference sequence). The CDR3 extends over 15 amino acids.

This sequence joins TRBV20-1 and TRBJ2-1; 9 bases line up with TRBD2. The germline V gene has CDR1 DFQATT and CDR2 SNEGSKA (reference sequence). The CDR3 runs 16 residues. The V segment lost 0 bases and the J segment 5 bases; nucleotides outside the gene matches: 8. The CDR3 spells CSARDTGTSFDNEQFF. The CDR3 coding sequence is TGCAGTGCTAGAGATACAGGGACTAGCTTTGACAATGAGCAGTTCTTC.

The V call is TRBV12-3 or TRBV12-4, the J call TRBJ1-2; 7 nucleotides match TRBD1. The length of the CDR3 is 14 residues. V lost 5 bases to trimming and J lost 2 bases; unmatched junction nucleotides: 5. Here the CDR3 DNA reads TGTGCCAGCAGTCTCTCGGGACAGAACTATGGCTACACCTTC. As protein: CASSLSGQNYGYTF.

This clonotype has just a few counts. This rearrangement joins TRBV11-3 to TRBJ2-6; D is uncertain. Trimming shortened V by 3 bases and J by 0 bases, and 9 bases separated the two germline ends. Germline V CDR1 and CDR2: SGHNT, YENEEA. The CDR3 totals 16 residues. CDR3 in amino acids: CASSFEEISGANVLTF. The CDR3 coding sequence is TGTGCCAGCAGCTTTGAGGAAATCTCTGGGGCCAACGTCCTGACTTTC. Full variable domain (missing parts from reference TRBV11-3 and TRBJ2-6): EAGVVQSPRYKIIEKKQPVAFWCNPISGHNTLYWYLQNLGQGPELLIRYENEEAVDDSQLPKDRFSAERLKGVDSTLKIQPAELGDSAVYLCASSFEEISGANVLTFGAGSRLTVL.